Below, 27 T cell receptor beta chains from the same sample are listed, as sequenced in a study of lung T cells in sarcoidosis with Löfgren's syndrome. MiXCR was run by TCRdb on the reads, yielding one entry per CDR3 protein. The sample lists about 21,000 distinct CDR3 sequences; roughly a fifth were seen once. Sequencing was performed on CD4+ T cells from PBMCs. The receptors were sampled from a human donor with sarcoidosis (Löfgren's syndrome or another form), or a control subject (not recorded which).

This clonotype was found many times. This chain connects TRBV7-2 to TRBJ2-1, with D possibly being TRBD1 (6 bases). V shed 5 bases and J shed 8 bases, with 16 bases lying between them. CDR3 length: 14 amino acids. The germline V gene has CDR1 SGHTA and CDR2 FQGNSA. The CDR3 DNA reads as TGTGCCAGCAGCCGACAGGTTGAGGGTTATGAGCAGTTCTTC. Encoded protein: CASSRQVEGYEQFF.

At least ten counts were recorded for this clonotype. The chain recombines TRBV12-3 or TRBV12-4 with TRBJ2-1; possibly TRBD2 for D (6 bases). V was shortened by 7 bases and J by 8 bases, with 18 bases between the two germline ends. This CDR3 is built from 14 residues. The CDR3 region is CASNWRGGGDEQFF. The CDR3 nucleotides read TGTGCCAGCAACTGGAGGGGAGGTGGTGATGAGCAGTTCTTC.

By its share, this clonotype is medium-sized. This rearrangement joins TRBV6-2 or TRBV6-3 to TRBJ2-4; D gene unclear. V shed 0 bases and J shed 0 bases, with 12 bases lying between them. This CDR3 contains 17 residues. CDR1 MNHEY and CDR2 SVGEGT come from the germline V gene. The CDR3 DNA reads as TGTGCCAGCAGTTACTCGATTTCAGGTCTAGCCAAAAACATTCAGTACTTC. Translated, it gives CASSYSISGLAKNIQYF.

This clonotype was counted ten times or more. The chain carries TRBV20-1 and TRBJ2-1, with TRBD2 identical over 9 bases. The CDR3 contains 14 residues. The junction had 3 bases not matched to a gene; V was cut back by 5 bases and J by 1 base. Germline V gives CDR1 DFQATT, CDR2 SNEGSKA (reference sequence). The DNA for the CDR3 is TGCAGTGCTCATAGCGGGAGATCCTACAATGAGCAGTTCTTC. It codes for CSAHSGRSYNEQFF.

At least ten counts were recorded for this clonotype. The rearrangement uses TRBV4-3 and TRBJ2-1; TRBD2 aligns across 7 bases. J lost 0 bases, V lost 6 bases, and 8 bases had no gene match. This CDR3 is built from 16 residues. The germline V gene has CDR1 LGHNA and CDR2 YSLEER. The CDR3 DNA reads as TGCGCCAGCAGTGCATGGCGGGGGAGCTCCTACAATGAGCAGTTCTTC. This gives the protein CASSAWRGSSYNEQFF.

With regard to this clonotype: A read error is possible here, since a much larger clone lies one base away. The chain recombines TRBV28 with TRBJ2-7; perhaps TRBD1 as D (5 bases). The ends were cut back, 6 bases at V and 1 base at J, with 16 bases in the middle. The germline gives CDR1 MDHEN, CDR2 SYDVKM. The CDR3 is 15 residues long. The CDR3 coding sequence is TGTGCCAGCAGAAACCGGTTTGCAGGGTCCTACGAGCAGTACTTC. Its translation: CASRNRFAGSYEQYF.

This clonotype was counted ten times or more. J is TRBJ1-2 and V is TRBV20-1, with D possibly matching TRBD1 (6 bases). Deletions cut 6 bases from V and 6 bases from J, with 11 bases between. Germline V gene lookup returns CDR1 DFQATT and CDR2 SNEGSKA (reference sequence). This CDR3 region has 11 residues. The CDR3 loop is CSATGWDGYTF. CDR3 sequence (DNA): TGCAGTGCCACAGGGTGGGATGGCTACACCTTC.

Concerning this clonotype: Since a much larger clone is just one base distant, this may be a read error. The chain recombines TRBV12-3 or TRBV12-4 with TRBJ1-5; TRBD1 matches at 7 bases. Gene TRBJ2-3 matches the end of the DNA better, so the J call may be wrong. CDR3 size: 14 residues. The CDR3 region is CASSRQGWNEPQYF. The CDR3 coding sequence is TGTGCCAGCAGTCGACAGGGTTGGAACGAGCCCCAGTATTTT.

This clonotype was picked up many times. This chain links TRBV29-1 with TRBJ1-1; the match to TRBD1 covers 7 bases. The CDR3 extends over 10 amino acids. Germline CDR1 SQVTM, CDR2 ANQGSEA. V dropped 6 bases and J dropped 8; count of bases not matched to a gene: 3. CDR3: CSVVDREAFF. CDR3 nucleotides: TGCAGCGTAGTGGACAGGGAAGCTTTCTTT.

The table lists this clonotype with many counts. This chain joins TRBV29-1 and TRBJ2-5; D gene unclear. Trimming removed 2 bases from V and 5 bases from J, with 6 bases in between. Looked up from germline, CDR1 is SQVTM and CDR2 is ANQGSEA. The CDR3 is made up of 11 amino acids. This chain's CDR3 is CSVEKGETQYF. DNA for the CDR3: TGCAGCGTTGAAAAAGGGGAGACCCAGTACTTC.

The table lists this clonotype with many counts. The chain recombines TRBV12-3 or TRBV12-4 with TRBJ2-1, with TRBD1 matching over 12 bases. The CDR3 runs 13 residues. V was clipped by 1 base and J by 14 bases; unmatched bases: 3. CDR3 DNA: TGTGCCAGCAGTTTAGGGGGACAGGGGGCTGAGTTCTTC. Translation gives CASSLGGQGAEFF.

This clonotype was seen repeatedly, ten times or more. This rearrangement joins TRBV12-3 or TRBV12-4 to TRBJ2-3, with 10 bases aligning to TRBD1. The J segment lost 8 bases and the V segment lost 6 bases, leaving 8 bases of the junction unmatched. The CDR3 totals 14 residues. The DNA for the CDR3 is TGTGCCAGCAGCAAGGGACAGGGGATTGGTACGCAGTATTTT. Protein: CASSKGQGIGTQYF.

The chain couples TRBV12-3 or TRBV12-4 to TRBJ2-1, with TRBD2 matching over 7 bases. Germline trimming cut 7 bases from V and 6 bases from J; bases unmatched to any gene: 3. CDR3 length: 12 amino acids. CDR3 nucleotides: TGTGCCAGCACCTGGGGGGGCAATGAGCAGTTCTTC. Translation: CASTWGGNEQFF.

V is TRBV30 and J is TRBJ1-2; weak D call: TRBD1 (5 bases). Germline assignment: CDR1 GTSNPN and CDR2 SVGIG (reference sequence). The length of the CDR3 is 13 residues. With 4 bases removed from V and 10 bases from J, the gap between germline ends came to 19 bases. The CDR3 DNA is TGTGCCTGGACCTACGGGGCAGACCCAAACTACACCTTC. Protein product: CAWTYGADPNYTF.

By share, this clonotype ranks as medium-sized. The rearrangement joins TRBV7-2 to TRBJ2-1, with 8 bases lining up with TRBD1. The germline V gene encodes CDR1 SGHTA and CDR2 FQGNSA. The CDR3 has 16 residues. V shed 5 bases and J 2 bases; nucleotides not matched to a gene: 8. The CDR3 DNA sequence: TGTGCCAGCAGCCGGATCGGACAGGGAACCTACAATGAGCAGTTCTTC. The encoded protein is CASSRIGQGTYNEQFF. The entire variable domain, with the rest obtained from reference TRBV7-2 and TRBJ2-1, is as follows: GAGVSQSPSNKVTEKGKDVELRCDPISGHTALYWYRQSLGQGLEFLIYFQGNSAPDKSGLPSDRFSAERTGGSVSTLTIQRTQQEDSAVYLCASSRIGQGTYNEQFFGPGTRLTVL.

J is TRBJ1-1 and V is TRBV12-3 or TRBV12-4; D is perhaps TRBD1 (5 bases). Trimming left V 1 base short and J 4 bases short, with 10 bases between. The CDR3 is 14 amino acids. CDR3 sequence reads: CASSLGTLSTEAFF. The CDR3 region has the DNA TGTGCCAGCAGTTTAGGGACACTGAGCACTGAAGCTTTCTTT.

This clonotype is medium-sized by share. This sequence joins TRBV15 and TRBJ2-1; no reliable D call. There are 17 residues in the CDR3. Germline values: CDR1 LNHNV, CDR2 YYDKDF (reference sequence). Deletions cut 1 base from V and 2 bases from J, with 15 bases between. CDR3 sequence: CATSRVALGSTYNEQFF. The CDR3 DNA reads as TGTGCCACCAGCAGAGTTGCCCTAGGCAGTACCTACAATGAGCAGTTCTTC.

This clonotype has at least ten counts. The DNA of the CDR3 is TGTGCCAGCAGCTTATCTTTAACAGACGGGCCCGGGGAGCTGTTTTTT. The encoded protein is CASSLSLTDGPGELFF. This chain uses TRBV7-3 with TRBJ2-2; D is unresolved. The CDR3 sequence is 16 residues long. Germline CDR1 and CDR2: SGHTA and FQGTGA. Trimming took 2 bases from V and 6 from J, leaving 16 bases between them.

This clonotype was found many times. This chain connects TRBV20-1 to TRBJ2-3; 8 nucleotides agree with TRBD2. The germline CDR1 and CDR2 sequences are DFQATT and SNEGSKA (reference sequence). The CDR3 length is 14 residues. Trimming cost V 3 bases and J 2 bases; bases outside gene matches: 4. CDR3 in amino acids: CSASLAGHTDTQYF. CDR3 nucleotides: TGCAGTGCTAGTTTAGCGGGGCACACAGATACGCAGTATTTT.

Turning to this clonotype: Germline is not matched at one junction end, which may reflect a read error. The rearrangement links TRBV20-1 to TRBJ1-4; weak D call: TRBD1 (5 bases). Germline V gene sequence: CDR1 DFQATT, CDR2 SNEGSKA (reference sequence). CDR3 size: 14 residues. In DNA, the CDR3 is TGCAGTGCTAGAGATTGGGACTCTAATGAAAAACTGCCTTTT. Translation gives CSARDWDSNEKLPF.

This clonotype was seen repeatedly, ten times or more. This rearrangement joins TRBV2 to TRBJ2-7; a weak D match, TRBD1 (6 bases). V was clipped by 8 bases and J by 0 bases, with 14 bases between them. The CDR3 runs to 14 residues. Germline CDR1 and CDR2: SNHLY and FYNNEI. In nucleotides, the CDR3 is TGTGCCAGCCACCTCGACAGGAGCTCCTACGAGCAGTACTTC. It is translated as CASHLDRSSYEQYF. Variable domain in full (rest from reference TRBV2 and TRBJ2-7): EPEVTQTPSHQVTQMGQEVILRCVPISNHLYFYWYRQILGQKVEFLVSFYNNEISEKSEIFDDQFSVERPDGSNFTLKIRSTKLEDSAMYFCASHLDRSSYEQYFGPGTRLTVT.

Of note for this clonotype: The junction does not match germline at one end; this may be a read error. The rearrangement links TRBV7-2 to TRBJ1-2; tentative D call: TRBD1 (6 bases). The CDR3 is 14 amino acids. Germline CDR1 SGHTA, CDR2 FQGNSA. The CDR3 protein is CASSLGDILYDYTF. The CDR3 nucleotides read TGTGCCAGCAGCTTAGGGGACATCCTCTATGACTACACCTTC.

Points on this clonotype: A much larger clone differs by one base, so this may be a read error. The V call is TRBV5-4, the J call TRBJ2-7; D not resolved. The germline CDR1 and CDR2 sequences are SGHNT and YYREEE (reference sequence). The CDR3 is 13 amino acids. The CDR3 sequence is CSSSQGSSYEQYF. For the CDR3, the DNA is TGTTCCAGCAGCCAAGGGTCGTCCTACGAGCAGTACTTC.

By share, this clonotype ranks as medium-sized. V gene TRBV6-2 or TRBV6-3 combines with J gene TRBJ2-6; D unresolved. Germline values: CDR1 MNHEY, CDR2 SVGEGT. The V end was cut by 4 bases, the J end by 0 bases, with 22 bases between. The CDR3 runs 20 residues. In nucleotides, the CDR3 is TGTGCCAGCAGTTCGCCCCGTCCCTCGTTAGCCAACTCTGGGGCCAACGTCCTGACTTTC. Translation gives CASSSPRPSLANSGANVLTF.

This clonotype was seen many times. V usage is TRBV7-9 and J usage is TRBJ2-6, with no clear D. V was shortened by 2 bases and J by 2 bases, with 4 bases between the two germline ends. CDR3 length: 14 amino acids. Germline V lookup: CDR1 SEHNR, CDR2 FQNEAQ (reference sequence). CDR3: CASSLPPGANVLTF. The CDR3 DNA reads TGTGCCAGCAGCTTACCCCCTGGGGCCAACGTCCTGACTTTC.

There are a few counts of this clonotype. No conserved phenylalanine or tryptophan ends this CDR3, so it is likely a read error. The chain recombines TRBV2 with TRBJ1-6; D is unclear. Germline V CDR1 and CDR2: SNHLY, FYNNEI. V lost 8 bases, J lost 7 bases, and 18 bases lay in between. The CDR3 has 15 amino acids. This chain's CDR3 is CASSNTDGLNSPLHY. The CDR3 bases are TGTGCCAGCTCAAATACGGACGGGTTAAATTCACCCCTCCACTAT.

This clonotype was counted at least ten times. The chain carries TRBV5-1 and TRBJ2-7; D might be TRBD2 (5 bases). CDR1 is SGHRS, CDR2 YFSETQ, per germline. The CDR3 extends over 13 amino acids. V was cut by 4 bases and J by 0 bases, with 8 bases left in between. The chain's CDR3 is CASSPEGSYEQYF. The CDR3 nucleotides are TGCGCCAGCAGCCCCGAGGGCTCCTACGAGCAGTACTTC.